A single sample is the source of the 15 T cell receptor beta chains below, sequenced in a study of cytomegalovirus exposure and HLA in healthy donors. PCR used 60 Vbeta primers and 13 Jbeta primers. Clones were sequenced by immunoSEQ multiplex PCR, and TCRdb holds only the in-frame ones, with some missing. The table records about 170,000 clones, about three quarters of them present only once. Sequenced sample: PBMCs. These receptor sequences come from a woman aged 45-60 years in good health and CMV-seropositive.

The genes are TRBV27 and TRBJ1-5; maybe TRBD1 (6 bases). Trimming removed 3 bases from V and 6 bases from J, with 12 bases in between. Germline lookup yields CDR1 MNHEY and CDR2 SMNVEV (reference sequence). This CDR3 region has 14 residues. Written as DNA, the CDR3 is TGTGCCAGCAGTTTCTATACAGGGAGTCAGCCCCAGCATTTT. This gives the protein CASSFYTGSQPQHF.

The chain joins TRBV19 to TRBJ1-2; possibly TRBD1 for D (5 bases). CDR3 length: 14 residues. Germline lookup yields CDR1 LNHDA and CDR2 SQIVND (reference sequence). V was cut by 2 bases and J by 10 bases, with 17 bases left in between. In nucleotides, the CDR3 is TGTGCCAGTAGTATACCTGACGGGGGATTCGCCTACACCTTC. Translation: CASSIPDGGFAYTF.

The chain combines TRBV9 with TRBJ2-5; D call uncertain. The CDR3 covers 14 residues. V gave up 1 base and J gave up 1 base, with 8 bases separating them. The germline gives CDR1 SGDLS, CDR2 YYNGEE. The CDR3 here is CASSVTVAQETQYF. In DNA form, the CDR3 reads TGTGCCAGCAGCGTAACAGTCGCCCAAGAGACCCAGTACTTC.

J is TRBJ1-2 and V is TRBV2; maybe TRBD1 (5 bases). The CDR3 has 12 residues. Trimming stripped 2 bases from V and 9 bases from J, with 10 bases between. Germline CDR1 and CDR2: SNHLY and FYNNEI. The CDR3 sequence: CASSELGGSYTF. DNA for the CDR3: TGTGCCAGCAGTGAATTGGGGGGTAGCTACACCTTC.

The chain joins TRBV6-1 to TRBJ2-3, with 12 bases fitting TRBD1. The V gene end was trimmed by 0 bases and the J gene end by 4 bases; junction bases not matched to a gene: 2. The CDR3 is 16 amino acids. Germline CDR1 is MNHNS and CDR2 is SASEGT. The CDR3 sequence: CASSEAGTGGADTQYF. DNA of the CDR3: TGTGCCAGCAGTGAAGCCGGGACAGGGGGCGCAGATACGCAGTATTTT.

This clone was seen only once. The J gene is TRBJ1-6, the V gene TRBV21-1; TRBD1, as called in the table, went unchecked against the DNA. TRBV21-1 is marked as a pseudogene. CDR3 length equals 15 residues. For the CDR3, the DNA is TGTGCCAGCAGAGTACCGGGACAGGCTAATTCACCCCTCCACTTT. Translating gives CASRVPGQANSPLHF.

This clone was detected a few times. The chain links TRBV7-9 to TRBJ1-4, with a tentative D call TRBD1 (5 bases). Between the trimmed V and J ends, which lost 4 bases and 0 bases, there was a span of 9 bases. CDR1 is SEHNR, CDR2 FQNEAQ, per germline (reference sequence). CDR3 length: 15 residues. CDR3 protein: CASSWGRSTNEKLFF. The CDR3 coding sequence is TGTGCCAGCAGCTGGGGCAGATCAACTAATGAAAAACTGTTTTTT.

J is TRBJ1-2 and V is TRBV5-4; 11 nucleotides align to TRBD1. CDR1 is SGHNT, CDR2 YYREEE, per germline (reference sequence). The CDR3 totals 13 residues. V gave up 4 bases and J gave up 11 bases; unmatched junction bases: 7. CDR3: CASSPRDRGWYTF. DNA of the CDR3: TGTGCCAGCAGCCCCCGGGACAGGGGGTGGTACACCTTC.

This chain uses TRBV6-5 with TRBJ2-1, with TRBD2 matching over 10 bases. The CDR3 contains 15 residues. Germline V gene sequence: CDR1 MNHEY, CDR2 SVGAGI. The trim removed 5 bases at V and 2 bases at J, leaving 3 bases unmatched. As DNA, the CDR3 is TGTGCCAGCAGTCCACTAGCGGGGACCTACAATGAGCAGTTCTTC. Translation: CASSPLAGTYNEQFF.

This sequence joins TRBV2 and TRBJ1-1; 9 bases fit TRBD1. The V and J ends lost 3 bases and 11 bases, in that order; junction bases with no gene match: 7. Germline V gives CDR1 SNHLY, CDR2 FYNNEI. CDR3 length: 13 residues. Written as DNA, the CDR3 is TGTGCCAGCAGTGATGAGAAAGGACAGGGGGCTTTCTTT. Amino acids: CASSDEKGQGAFF.

As DNA, the CDR3 is TGTGCCAGCAGCCTACGACAGGGCACAGATACGCAGTATTTT. Protein: CASSLRQGTDTQYF. The chain employs TRBV7-2 and TRBJ2-3; perhaps TRBD1 as D (6 bases). The V gene lost 5 bases and the J gene lost 1 base, with 10 bases spanning the gap. Germline values: CDR1 SGHTA, CDR2 FQGNSA. CDR3 length: 14 amino acids.

This rearrangement joins TRBV6-5 to TRBJ2-1; perhaps TRBD2 as D (6 bases). CDR1 is MNHEY, CDR2 SVGAGI, per germline. The CDR3 totals 15 residues. Trimming took 7 bases from V and 6 from J, leaving 19 bases between them. CDR3 loop: CASTRGIKDVNEQFF. The CDR3, as DNA: TGTGCCAGCACGCGGGGTATCAAAGACGTCAATGAGCAGTTCTTC.

The genes are TRBV29-1 and TRBJ2-1, with D possibly being TRBD1 (5 bases). V lost 0 bases and J 7 bases, leaving 16 bases between the germline ends. Germline lookup yields CDR1 SQVTM and CDR2 ANQGSEA. CDR3 length equals 15 residues. The CDR3 nucleotides read TGCAGCGTTGAAGATTGGGGCCCCGGGCGTAATGAGCAGTTCTTC. It encodes CSVEDWGPGRNEQFF.

V usage is TRBV27 and J usage is TRBJ1-2; D uncertain. Deletions cut 7 bases from V and 3 bases from J, with 15 bases between. Looked up from germline, CDR1 is MNHEY and CDR2 is SMNVEV (reference sequence). The length of the CDR3 is 14 residues. The CDR3 DNA follows: TGTGCCAGCAAGAGGGATAAGAACCACTATGGCTACACCTTC. Encoded protein: CASKRDKNHYGYTF.

This clone was detected a few times. The chain joins TRBV5-1 to TRBJ2-7, with TRBD2 matching 10 bases. This CDR3 has 18 amino acids. CDR1 SGHRS and CDR2 YFSETQ come from the germline V gene. Trimming took 0 bases from V and 1 from J; bases not matched to a gene: 10. CDR3 sequence (DNA): TGCGCCAGCAGCTTGGGGTGGGCTAGCGGGAGTTCGTCCTACGAGCAGTACTTC. Protein sequence: CASSLGWASGSSSYEQYF. Full variable domain (missing parts from reference TRBV5-1 and TRBJ2-7): KAGVTQTPRYLIKTRGQQVTLSCSPISGHRSVSWYQQTPGQGLQFLFEYFSETQRNKGNFPGRFSGRQFSNSRSEMNVSTLELGDSALYLCASSLGWASGSSSYEQYFGPGTRLTVT.